One sample yielded the 30 T cell receptor beta chains listed below, sequenced in a study of B cell selection in AIRE deficiency. Profiling relied on immunoSEQ multiplex PCR, and the TCRdb table lists in-frame clones only, not all of them. The table lists roughly 3,100 clones, roughly 79% of them singletons. The regulatory T cell sort gate was CD4+CD25hiCD127low/negative. The source material was Tregs sorted from PBMCs. These receptors all stem from a human donor with AIRE deficiency.

The chain recombines TRBV11-2 with TRBJ1-1; D unclear. Germline CDR1 is SGHAT and CDR2 is FQNNGV. V lost 4 bases, J lost 6 bases, and 12 bases lay in between. CDR3 length: 13 amino acids. CDR3 sequence: CASSSPPGSEAFF. CDR3 bases: TGTGCCAGCAGCTCCCCCCCGGGGTCTGAAGCTTTCTTT.

The chain couples TRBV18 to TRBJ1-1; TRBD1 agrees at 7 bases. Germline assignment: CDR1 KGHSH and CDR2 LQKENI. Trimming took 1 base from V and 5 from J; bases not matched to a gene: 4. The CDR3 is 14 amino acids. CDR3 sequence: CASSPQGAGTEAFF. The CDR3 nucleotides are TGTGCCAGCTCACCACAGGGGGCAGGGACTGAAGCTTTCTTT.

The genes are TRBV2 and TRBJ2-2; D call uncertain. The germline CDR1 and CDR2 sequences are SNHLY and FYNNEI. V lost 5 bases, J lost 1 base, and 11 bases lay in between. CDR3 length equals 15 residues. The CDR3 sequence: CASSFWSGNTGELFF. DNA of the CDR3: TGTGCCAGCAGTTTTTGGTCCGGGAACACCGGGGAGCTGTTTTTT.

The chain is built from TRBV27 and TRBJ2-2, with TRBD2 identical over 8 bases. This CDR3 contains 17 residues. V shed 5 bases and J 7 bases; nucleotides not matched to a gene: 15. CDR1 and CDR2 from the germline V gene are MNHEY and SMNVEV (reference sequence). The CDR3 DNA sequence: TGTGCCAGCAGTCCCCTCGGGCTAGCGGGTATGAACGGGGAGCTGTTTTTT. Amino acid sequence: CASSPLGLAGMNGELFF.

The rearrangement links TRBV7-2 to TRBJ2-1; 7 positions match TRBD2. This CDR3 spans 16 amino acids. CDR1 SGHTA and CDR2 FQGNSA come from the germline V gene. With 0 bases clipped from V and 13 bases from J, the junction kept 15 bases outside the gene matches. The DNA for the CDR3 is TGTGCCAGCAGCTTAGCGGCCCTAGCGGAGGGAATGATACAGTTCTTC. Translating gives CASSLAALAEGMIQFF.

This clone has a handful of counts. The V call is TRBV15, the J call TRBJ1-4, with a weak D call TRBD1 (5 bases). Germline-derived CDR1 and CDR2 are LNHNV and YYDKDF (reference sequence). Trimming removed 5 bases from V and 8 bases from J, with 12 bases in between. The CDR3 sequence is 13 residues long. The CDR3 loop reads CATSRIGGEKLFF. In DNA form, the CDR3 reads TGTGCCACCAGCCGGATTGGGGGGGAAAAACTGTTTTTT.

V usage is TRBV5-8 and J usage is TRBJ2-3; D not resolved. CDR1 and CDR2 (germline): SGHTS, YDEGEE. The ends were cut back, 2 bases at V and 2 bases at J, with 9 bases in the middle. There are 14 residues in the CDR3. CDR3 nucleotides: TGTGCCAGCAGCTTCCTCCCGGACACAGATACGCAGTATTTT. The encoded protein is CASSFLPDTDTQYF.

This chain joins TRBV7-9 and TRBJ2-3; the match to TRBD2 covers 10 bases. Germline V gives CDR1 SEHNR, CDR2 FQNEAQ (reference sequence). V was clipped by 3 bases and J by 6 bases; unmatched bases: 3. There are 14 residues in the CDR3. CDR3 loop: CASSFLAGVDTQYF. In nucleotides, the CDR3 is TGTGCCAGCAGCTTTCTAGCGGGGGTGGATACGCAGTATTTT.

V usage is TRBV5-1 and J usage is TRBJ2-3; D is perhaps TRBD1 (6 bases). Germline CDR1 and CDR2: SGHRS and YFSETQ. The V and J ends lost 4 bases and 3 bases respectively, with 18 bases between them. The CDR3 consists of 16 residues. The CDR3 nucleotides read TGCGCCAGCAGCCCCAGGGGCGGCGAGGGGACAGATACGCAGTATTTT. Its protein product is CASSPRGGEGTDTQYF. The whole variable domain, remainder taken from reference TRBV5-1 and TRBJ2-3, is KAGVTQTPRYLIKTRGQQVTLSCSPISGHRSVSWYQQTPGQGLQFLFEYFSETQRNKGNFPGRFSGRQFSNSRSEMNVSTLELGDSALYLCASSPRGGEGTDTQYFGPGTRLTVL.

This clone was seen a single time. V gene TRBV10-2 combines with J gene TRBJ2-1; 8 bases line up with TRBD2. In germline, CDR1 is WSHSY, CDR2 SAAADI. The junction had 5 bases not matched to a gene; V was cut back by 6 bases and J by 7 bases. CDR3 length: 13 amino acids. The CDR3 region is CASRFSGANEQFF. CDR3 nucleotides: TGCGCCAGCAGATTTAGCGGGGCGAATGAGCAGTTCTTC.

V is TRBV11-3 and J is TRBJ2-2, with D uncertain. The V gene's germline CDR1 is SGHNT and CDR2 YENEEA. This CDR3 is built from 14 residues. Trimming stripped 3 bases from V and 2 bases from J, with 7 bases between. CDR3 bases: TGTGCCAGCAGCTTGATCAGTAACACCGGGGAGCTGTTTTTT. Translating gives CASSLISNTGELFF.

The genes are TRBV4-3 and TRBJ1-4; no firm D call. Per the germline V gene, CDR1 is LGHNA and CDR2 is YSLEER. This CDR3 contains 17 residues. Trimming took off 2 bases at V and 5 bases at J, with 18 bases between the two ends. The CDR3 spells CASSQSPTLNGNEKLFF. The CDR3, as DNA: TGCGCCAGCAGCCAATCCCCGACCCTGAACGGAAATGAAAAACTGTTTTTT.

The chain employs TRBV2 and TRBJ2-1, with 11 bases lining up with TRBD2. The germline V gene has CDR1 SNHLY and CDR2 FYNNEI. V trimming: 8 bases; J trimming: 12 bases; junction bases outside the gene matches: 12. The CDR3 has 14 residues. DNA of the CDR3: TGTGCCAGCGTGACTAGCGGGACTGGCTATGGGCAGTTCTTC. This sequence encodes CASVTSGTGYGQFF.

The chain couples TRBV4-1 to TRBJ2-1; maybe TRBD2 (7 bases). This CDR3 contains 17 residues. Trimming took 2 bases from V and 1 from J, leaving 15 bases between them. CDR1 and CDR2 from the germline V gene are MGHRA and YSYEKL. This CDR3 reads CASSQQRGRESYNEQFF. Here the CDR3 DNA reads TGCGCCAGCAGCCAACAAAGGGGGAGGGAATCCTACAATGAGCAGTTCTTC.

The chain recombines TRBV29-1 with TRBJ1-2; 7 bases map to TRBD1. V lost 1 base and J lost 6; bases outside the gene matches: 11. Germline V gene data show CDR1 as SQVTM and CDR2 as ANQGSEA. The CDR3 is made up of 15 amino acids. In nucleotides, the CDR3 is TGCAGCGTTGAAGGTCGGTGGCAGGGGGTGGATGGCTACACCTTC. It translates to CSVEGRWQGVDGYTF. Complete variable domain (other parts from reference TRBV29-1 and TRBJ1-2): SAVISQKPSRDICQRGTSLTIQCQVDSQVTMMFWYRQQPGQSLTLIATANQGSEATYESGFVIDKFPISRPNLTFSTLTVSNMSPEDSSIYLCSVEGRWQGVDGYTFGSGTRLTVV.

This clone was seen just once. The DNA of the CDR3 is TGTGCCAGTAGTCGAACGGGACTAGCCAGACAAGATGAGCAGTTCTTC. This codes for CASSRTGLARQDEQFF. The chain links TRBV19 to TRBJ2-1; 9 bases agree with TRBD2. This CDR3 is built from 16 residues. Trimming at V came to 5 bases and at J to 8 bases, leaving 13 bases not matched to a gene. From germline, CDR1 is LNHDA and CDR2 SQIVND (reference sequence).

The rearrangement links TRBV7-9 to TRBJ2-5, with D perhaps matching TRBD1 (6 bases). V was trimmed by 4 bases and J by 4 bases, leaving 16 bases between them. Germline V lookup: CDR1 SEHNR, CDR2 FQNEAQ (reference sequence). This CDR3 has 15 residues. The CDR3 nucleotides are TGTGCCAGCAGCTATGAGGGGGTCTCCGGAGAGACCCAGTACTTC. Protein product: CASSYEGVSGETQYF. Full variable domain (missing parts from reference TRBV7-9 and TRBJ2-5): DTGVSQNPRHKITKRGQNVTFRCDPISEHNRLYWYRQTLGQGPEFLTYFQNEAQLEKSRLLSDRFSAERPKGSFSTLEIQRTEQGDSAMYLCASSYEGVSGETQYFGPGTRLLVL.

There are a few counts of this clone. V and J are TRBV4-3 and TRBJ2-2; 11 bases fit TRBD2. The CDR3 covers 16 residues. CDR1 is LGHNA, CDR2 YSLEER, per germline. The J segment lost 6 bases and the V segment lost 4 bases, leaving 7 bases of the junction unmatched. CDR3 in amino acids: CASSPYSGRAPGELFF. In DNA, the CDR3 is TGCGCCAGCAGCCCCTATAGCGGGAGGGCTCCCGGGGAGCTGTTTTTT.

The V gene is TRBV10-3, the J gene TRBJ2-5; 9 bases agree with TRBD2. The CDR3 runs 15 residues. After removal of 0 bases from V and 8 bases from J, the junction contained 7 bases not matched to a gene. The germline V gene has CDR1 ENHRY and CDR2 SYGVKD. The CDR3 DNA sequence: TGTGCCATCAGTGAGTCTTCTAGCGGGGTAATAACCCAGTACTTC. This sequence encodes CAISESSSGVITQYF.

In this sample, this clone turned up once. This chain connects TRBV11-3 to TRBJ1-6; D remains ambiguous. The CDR3 has 15 residues. Germline V gives CDR1 SGHNT, CDR2 YENEEA. V dropped 0 bases and J dropped 0 bases, with 3 bases sitting between them. In nucleotides, the CDR3 is TGTGCCAGCAGCTTAGACAGCTCCTATAATTCACCCCTCCACTTT. Its protein is CASSLDSSYNSPLHF. Drawing the rest from reference TRBV11-3 and TRBJ1-6, the complete variable domain is EAGVVQSPRYKIIEKKQPVAFWCNPISGHNTLYWYLQNLGQGPELLIRYENEEAVDDSQLPKDRFSAERLKGVDSTLKIQPAELGDSAVYLCASSLDSSYNSPLHFGNGTRLTVT.

J is TRBJ2-2 and V is TRBV2; no firm D call. Between the trimmed V and J ends, which lost 3 bases and 5 bases, there was a span of 4 bases. This CDR3 comprises 12 residues. Germline CDR1 is SNHLY and CDR2 is FYNNEI. CDR3 in DNA: TGTGCCAGCAGTGAGAGGACCGGGGAGCTGTTTTTT. This sequence encodes CASSERTGELFF.

The V call is TRBV19, the J call TRBJ2-2, with 13 bases identical to TRBD2. V lost 4 bases and J lost 5; bases outside the gene matches: 4. The V gene's germline CDR1 is LNHDA and CDR2 SQIVND (reference sequence). The CDR3 is made up of 16 amino acids. The CDR3 region is CASSRTSGSGTGELFF. CDR3 sequence (DNA): TGTGCCAGTAGTAGGACTAGCGGGAGCGGGACCGGGGAGCTGTTTTTT.

The rearrangement uses TRBV19 and TRBJ2-1; possible D gene TRBD1, 5 bases. V was trimmed by 3 bases and J by 3 bases, leaving 15 bases between them. The germline CDR1 and CDR2 sequences are LNHDA and SQIVND (reference sequence). The CDR3 is 16 amino acids. The DNA of the CDR3 is TGTGCCAGTAGTATTTGGGGCCCCGTTCTCTACAATGAGCAGTTCTTC. This sequence encodes CASSIWGPVLYNEQFF.

The chain recombines TRBV7-2 with TRBJ2-7; 8 bases match TRBD1. The germline V gene encodes CDR1 SGHTA and CDR2 FQGNSA. The CDR3 loop spans 15 amino acids. J was trimmed by 0 bases and V by 6 bases; bases with no gene match: 7. CDR3 in amino acids: CASRGTGSSSYEQYF. CDR3 nucleotide sequence: TGTGCCAGCAGAGGGACAGGCTCCAGCTCCTACGAGCAGTACTTC. The variable domain in full, with the rest retrieved from reference TRBV7-2 and TRBJ2-7, is GAGVSQSPSNKVTEKGKDVELRCDPISGHTALYWYRQSLGQGLEFLIYFQGNSAPDKSGLPSDRFSAERTGGSVSTLTIQRTQQEDSAVYLCASRGTGSSSYEQYFGPGTRLTVT.

This clone was seen once. For the CDR3, the DNA is TGTGCCAGCAGTTACGGGGGGCGCCAGCCTTATGGCTACACCTTC. Translation: CASSYGGRQPYGYTF. This chain connects TRBV6-6 to TRBJ1-2; possible D gene TRBD1, 6 bases. V shed 2 bases and J shed 5 bases, with 15 bases lying between them. Germline values: CDR1 MNHNY, CDR2 SVGAGI (reference sequence). This CDR3 contains 15 residues.

This clone showed up just once. The chain uses TRBV28 and TRBJ2-1; TRBD2 agrees at 8 bases. Trimming at V came to 8 bases and at J to 15 bases, leaving 12 bases not matched to a gene. The CDR3 consists of 12 residues. The germline V gene encodes CDR1 MDHEN and CDR2 SYDVKM. In DNA form, the CDR3 reads TGTGCCAGCCGAAAACCGGGACTAGTAGGGTTCTTC. Protein product: CASRKPGLVGFF.

This clone was observed a handful of times. The V gene is TRBV18, the J gene TRBJ1-2; 8 bases map to TRBD1. Trimming took 10 bases from V and 3 from J; bases not matched to a gene: 7. The CDR3 is made up of 13 amino acids. Germline V gene lookup returns CDR1 KGHSH and CDR2 LQKENI. CDR3 sequence reads: CATSETGDYGYTF. The CDR3 DNA reads TGTGCCACCTCGGAGACAGGGGACTATGGCTACACCTTC.

The chain has TRBV7-2 and TRBJ2-3; 8 nucleotides line up with TRBD1. The CDR3 is 19 amino acids. Germline V CDR1 and CDR2: SGHTA, FQGNSA. The ends lost 5 bases at V and 0 bases at J; junction bases unmatched: 16. DNA of the CDR3: TGTGCCAGCAGCGAAATGACAGGGGACTCTATTATTAGCACAGATACGCAGTATTTT. Residues: CASSEMTGDSIISTDTQYF.

The J gene is TRBJ1-2, the V gene TRBV4-1, with D tentatively TRBD1 (6 bases). The germline gives CDR1 MGHRA, CDR2 YSYEKL. The germline V and J ends were trimmed by 4 bases and 6 bases, with 18 bases remaining between them. This CDR3 contains 15 residues. The CDR3 nucleotides read TGCGCCAGCAGCCTAGGGGGGGGGAGTAGCGATGGCTACACCTTC. Translated, it gives CASSLGGGSSDGYTF.

The chain combines TRBV7-2 with TRBJ2-5; the D gene is possibly TRBD2 (5 bases). CDR1 is SGHTA, CDR2 FQGNSA, per germline. The CDR3 is made up of 16 amino acids. Trimming pared 0 bases from V and 2 bases from J, leaving 13 bases between. CDR3 sequence (DNA): TGTGCCAGCAGCTTAGCAGTAGGGCTAGCACAAGAGACCCAGTACTTC. Amino acid sequence: CASSLAVGLAQETQYF. Full variable domain (remainder filled in from reference TRBV7-2 and TRBJ2-5): GAGVSQSPSNKVTEKGKDVELRCDPISGHTALYWYRQSLGQGLEFLIYFQGNSAPDKSGLPSDRFSAERTGGSVSTLTIQRTQQEDSAVYLCASSLAVGLAQETQYFGPGTRLLVL.